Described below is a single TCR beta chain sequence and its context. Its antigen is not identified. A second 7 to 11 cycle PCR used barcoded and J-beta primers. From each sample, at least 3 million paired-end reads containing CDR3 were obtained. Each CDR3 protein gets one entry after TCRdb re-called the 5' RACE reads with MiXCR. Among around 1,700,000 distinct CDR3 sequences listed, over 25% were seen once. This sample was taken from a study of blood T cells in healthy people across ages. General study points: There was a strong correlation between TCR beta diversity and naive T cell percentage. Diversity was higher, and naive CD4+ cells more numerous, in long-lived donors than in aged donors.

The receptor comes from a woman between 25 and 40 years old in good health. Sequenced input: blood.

The CDR3: CASSRPGQRTYEQYF. The CDR3 DNA is TGTGCCAGCAGCCGACCGGGACAGCGAACCTACGAGCAGTACTTC. The chain uses TRBV3-1 and TRBJ2-7; 7 bases are a match to TRBD1. The J segment lost 2 bases and the V segment lost 4 bases, leaving 8 bases of the junction unmatched. This CDR3 contains 15 residues. Per germline, CDR1 LGHDT and CDR2 YNNKEL (reference sequence).